This entry features one T cell receptor beta chain sequence. The source of the sample is a study of memory CD8 T cells in hepatitis C reinfection. Produced via immunoSEQ multiplex PCR; TCRdb's table is partial and in-frame only. The sample has around 45,000 clones; 89% are singletons. Time point specified: late/post reinfection, 12 to 24 weeks after detection. The sorted cells went straight to TCR sequencing with no prior in vitro expansion. CDR3 length: 16 amino acids. CDR1 is SGDLS and CDR2 is YYNGEE in the germline V gene. Germline trimming cut 3 bases from V and 8 bases from J; bases unmatched to any gene: 14.

The sample consisted of naive CD8+ T cells sorted from blood. This sequence joins TRBV9 and TRBJ2-1; 7 bases line up with TRBD2. The receptor was derived from a man between 18 and 29 years old with hepatitis C virus infection. Written as DNA, the CDR3 is TGTGCCAGCAGCGCCTTCCCTAATGGGAGGGCCCATGAGCAGTTCTTC. This translates into CASSAFPNGRAHEQFF.